The T cell receptor (beta chain) described here comes from a study of graft-versus-host responses after intestinal transplantation. Study background: Induction with anti-thymocyte globulin, then tacrolimus and steroids for roughly three years, was given to all recipients. Findings of the study overall: Early post-transplant declines in HvG were associated with peak levels of circulating GvH clones. Among recipient marrow samples, GvH clones were found; some appeared first in ileum or blood.

The V end lost 3 bases, the J end lost 7 bases, and 12 bases lay between the germline ends. The CDR3 covers 13 residues. The germline CDR1 and CDR2 sequences are MNHNS and SASEGT. Some clones are missing from TCRdb's copy, which holds only in-frame ones; the method was immunoSEQ multiplex PCR. The sample contains tens of thousands of clones, around 93% of which appear only once. About this clone itself: Its antigen is unidentified.

The sample consisted of unstimulated CD8+ T cells sorted from spleen or lymph node cells, taken before transplant. The rearrangement joins TRBV6-1 to TRBJ1-1; the D is unclear. The receptor comes from a human donor who was the organ donor for an intestinal transplant. The CDR3 bases are TGTGCCAGCAGTGACGTTCCCCCCAGTGAAGCTTTCTTT. Translated: CASSDVPPSEAFF.